These T cell receptor beta chains were read from a single sample in a study of T-cell reconstitution after alpha-beta-depleted transplantation in children. TCRdb called the PCR reads again in MiXCR, with one record for every CDR3 protein. The sample includes some 530,000 distinct CDR3 sequences, around 13% of them seen just once. The specimen comprised PBMCs from the stem cell graft donor, sampled from the stem cell graft. The receptors stem from a human donor who donated a stem cell graft to a child with combined immunodeficiency. The conserved cysteine and the conserved F or W are not part of the CDR3 here. The order of the fields is V gene, J gene, CDR3 protein.

v_gene: TRBV6-2/TRBV6-3; j_gene: TRBJ2-3; CDR3aa: ASSYPDTQY
v_gene: TRBV29-1; j_gene: TRBJ2-4; CDR3aa: SVAQGSFGQY
v_gene: TRBV9; j_gene: TRBJ2-1; CDR3aa: ASSAGMVAGGREQF
v_gene: TRBV5-5; j_gene: TRBJ2-1; CDR3aa: ASSLDLRAEQF
v_gene: TRBV27; j_gene: TRBJ2-5; CDR3aa: ASSPQRVGSGLETQY
v_gene: TRBV5-1; j_gene: TRBJ2-7; CDR3aa: ASSSGTLSYEQY
v_gene: TRBV7-9; j_gene: TRBJ2-1; CDR3aa: ASSPRTSGGSYNEQF
v_gene: TRBV5-4; j_gene: TRBJ2-7; CDR3aa: ATSAGDLYEQY
v_gene: TRBV5-6; j_gene: TRBJ1-1; CDR3aa: ASSFRAIGAEAF
v_gene: TRBV4-3; j_gene: TRBJ2-4; CDR3aa: ASSQAIGTGPL
v_gene: TRBV6-2/TRBV6-3; j_gene: TRBJ2-5; CDR3aa: ASTKGWETQY
v_gene: TRBV9; j_gene: TRBJ2-2; CDR3aa: ASSVAGRERSGELF
v_gene: TRBV12-3/TRBV12-4; j_gene: TRBJ2-1; CDR3aa: ASSPLPWGDNEQF
v_gene: TRBV3-1; j_gene: TRBJ2-1; CDR3aa: ASSQRLAGNNEQF
v_gene: TRBV5-1; j_gene: TRBJ2-2; CDR3aa: ASSSRLAGGNTGELF
v_gene: TRBV20-1; j_gene: TRBJ2-1; CDR3aa: SARLAGATYNEQF
v_gene: TRBV11-1; j_gene: TRBJ2-5; CDR3aa: ASSPYRGFETQY
v_gene: TRBV14; j_gene: TRBJ2-7; CDR3aa: ASSQVGTLAGEQY
v_gene: TRBV5-1; j_gene: TRBJ2-3; CDR3aa: ASSLSYSTDTQY
v_gene: TRBV20-1; j_gene: TRBJ1-1; CDR3aa: SAKPRAAEAF
v_gene: TRBV6-5; j_gene: TRBJ2-7; CDR3aa: ASSPGQSPYEQY
v_gene: TRBV24-1; j_gene: TRBJ2-5; CDR3aa: ATRGPGQRETQY
v_gene: TRBV5-1; j_gene: TRBJ2-7; CDR3aa: ASNEGPSYEQY
v_gene: TRBV7-2; j_gene: TRBJ2-5; CDR3aa: ASSPWDYSETQY
v_gene: TRBV11-2; j_gene: TRBJ2-2; CDR3aa: ASSGPRQGTKNTGELF
v_gene: TRBV15; j_gene: TRBJ2-3; CDR3aa: ATSRGRGGTQY
v_gene: TRBV12-3/TRBV12-4; j_gene: TRBJ2-1; CDR3aa: ASSRDYSHSYNEQF
v_gene: TRBV30; j_gene: TRBJ1-1; CDR3aa: AWIKGFTEAF
v_gene: TRBV6-2/TRBV6-3; j_gene: TRBJ2-1; CDR3aa: ASIPRESAYNEQF
v_gene: TRBV10-3; j_gene: TRBJ2-5; CDR3aa: AISESMGAETQY
v_gene: TRBV24-1; j_gene: TRBJ2-5; CDR3aa: ATSEGRRERPRETQY
v_gene: TRBV24-1; j_gene: TRBJ2-1; CDR3aa: ATSPLRSSDEQF
v_gene: TRBV7-9; j_gene: TRBJ2-1; CDR3aa: ASSSLLAYPF
v_gene: TRBV20-1; j_gene: TRBJ1-2; CDR3aa: SATQGDYGYT
v_gene: TRBV20-1; j_gene: TRBJ1-5; CDR3aa: SARDDARGNQPQH
v_gene: TRBV7-2; j_gene: TRBJ2-4; CDR3aa: ASSLVRGGLAKNIQY